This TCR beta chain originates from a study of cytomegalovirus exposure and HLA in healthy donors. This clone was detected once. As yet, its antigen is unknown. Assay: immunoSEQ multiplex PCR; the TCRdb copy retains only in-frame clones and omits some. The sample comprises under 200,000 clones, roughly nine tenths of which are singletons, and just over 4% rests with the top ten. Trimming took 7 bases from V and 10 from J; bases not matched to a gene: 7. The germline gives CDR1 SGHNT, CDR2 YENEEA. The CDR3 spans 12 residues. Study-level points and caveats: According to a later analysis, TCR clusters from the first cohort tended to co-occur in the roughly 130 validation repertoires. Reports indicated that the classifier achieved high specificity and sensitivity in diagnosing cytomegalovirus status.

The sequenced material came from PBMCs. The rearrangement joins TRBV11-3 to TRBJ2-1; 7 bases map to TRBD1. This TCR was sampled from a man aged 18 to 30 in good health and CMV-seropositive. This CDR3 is CASTRQGLEQFF. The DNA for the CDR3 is TGTGCCAGCACCCGACAGGGATTAGAGCAGTTCTTC. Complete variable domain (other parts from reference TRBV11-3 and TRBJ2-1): EAGVVQSPRYKIIEKKQPVAFWCNPISGHNTLYWYLQNLGQGPELLIRYENEEAVDDSQLPKDRFSAERLKGVDSTLKIQPAELGDSAVYLCASTRQGLEQFFGPGTRLTVL.